The present T cell receptor beta chain was sequenced within a study of early T cells in non-severe SARS-CoV-2 infection. Across the study: Unpaired chains resulted from sequencing bulk RNA of unsorted whole blood. General observations from the study: VDJdb matches were skewed toward anti-spike CD8 T cell responses.

V was cut by 3 bases and J by 5 bases, with 23 bases left in between. The length of the CDR3 is 17 residues. Germline V gene lookup returns CDR1 MNHNS and CDR2 SASEGT. To note about this clonotype: Its antigen remains unknown.

Attached unique molecular identifiers marked individual cDNA molecules. TCRdb recomputed calls from the 5' RACE reads with MiXCR, one row per CDR3 protein. The sample has tens of thousands of distinct CDR3 sequences, over 9.5% seen once. Sequencing was done on a sample of whole blood. The receptor was isolated from an adult who was a healthcare worker with PCR-confirmed SARS-CoV-2 infection or an uninfected control (not recorded which). V gene TRBV6-1 combines with J gene TRBJ2-7; D gene ambiguous. In nucleotides, the CDR3 is TGTGCCAGCAGTGACTGGCCCCCGGGTGCGGTGATTAACGAGCAGTACTTC. Translated: CASSDWPPGAVINEQYF.